This T cell receptor beta chain was sequenced for a study of a mutant IDH1 vaccine in newly diagnosed glioma listed by TCRdb under 2021. Regarding the study in general: Vaccination began 4-6 weeks after radiotherapy alone, or alongside temozolomide cycles in the chemotherapy-containing groups. The roughly 30 treated patients were 62.5% male and roughly 40% female, with a mean age of about 43 years. Before enrollment, patients had received standard therapy of radiotherapy alone, temozolomide alone, or radiochemotherapy with temozolomide; most received the combination. The week-35 safety follow-up was designated visit V12, and the week-47 end of study was designated visit V13. Peripheral blood was drawn at six visits: V03 (baseline), V05, V07, V10, V12 and V13. For exploratory analyses, roughly 25 treated patients had longitudinal TCRB deep sequencing done wherever samples were available.

The time point label of this sample denotes: week 35, safety follow-up. Each vaccine dose, consisting of 300 ug of a 20-mer mutant IDH1 peptide in Montanide, was administered subcutaneously with topical imiquimod. Across visits V03 through V10, patients got a total of eight vaccinations, given in weeks 1, 3, 5, 7, 11, 15, 19 and 23. All donors had newly diagnosed IDH1-mutant astrocytomas of WHO grade 3 or 4 that showed loss of nuclear ATRX. The samples were drawn from NOA16, a multicentre, single-arm, open-label phase I trial in Germany that tested a mutant IDH1 peptide vaccine in humans for the first time. Genomic DNA for TCRB sequencing was extracted from EDTA blood using the DNeasy Blood and Tissue Kit. The library came from the immunoSEQ multiplex PCR assay. The hsTCRB Kit was used according to the manufacturer's protocol to amplify rearranged TCR beta chain sequences. Sequencing of TCRB libraries was carried out on an Illumina MiSeq. In the source study's methods: The kit vendor's proprietary platform handled demultiplexing, trimming and gene mapping. Drawn from immuneACCESS, this table holds only the in-frame rearrangements with V and J called that TCRdb kept. Clones are partly lost; checked studies trace under half to an unresolved V gene and leave the rest unexplained. Clone size and V and J calls were adopted from that table, with D and trimming inferred from the DNA. This sample has 43,000 or so clones in its table, and 92% of those were observed once. 2% to 2.5% of the sample comes from the top ten.

Sequences GTSNPN (CDR1) and SVGIG (CDR2) are obtained from the germline V gene (reference sequence). There are 13 amino acids in the CDR3, from cysteine to phenylalanine inclusive. Only the CDR3 portion is preserved as DNA: 39 bases, with reading frame beginning at the first base. V lost 0 bases and J lost 2 bases; the stretch between them is 5 bases long. Overall study outcomes, separate from this receptor: The authors noted that analyses of patient blood samples could not be reproduced because of sample limitations. PBMC samples for TCRB deep sequencing were selected based on availability. Pseudoprogression seemed to be unrelated to changes in the top peripheral T cell clonotypes found by TCRB sequencing. Vaccine-induced immune responses across multiple MHC alleles were detected in about 93% of patients.

Concerning this clone: Its antigen has not been determined. Qualities for individual bases were not recorded, and no much larger clone is one base off.

The sequencing used PBMCs, collected from a glioma patient whose treatment included an IDH1 peptide vaccine. This receptor was taken from a man aged 50 or older with glioma. Rearrangement joined TRBV30 to TRBJ1-5; the best D guess is TRBD1, with 5 bases matching. In nucleotides, the sequence is TGTGCCTGGAGTGTAGGGGGCAATCAGCCCCAGCATTTT. This is translated as CAWSVGGNQPQHF.